This TCR beta chain was documented in a study of blood T cell repertoires in COVID-19. Study processing details: By means of reference gene primer amplification, nucleated cell counts were estimated. Using immunoSEQ multiplex PCR, the repertoire was profiled, and TCRdb retains in-frame clones only, with some absent. V, J and clone size were drawn from that table, and D and trimming were deduced from the DNA. The sample lists over 55,000 clones; about 77% were seen once. This CDR3 has 14 residues. V lost 5 bases, J lost 6 bases, and 4 bases stayed unmatched. Germline values: CDR1 SNHLY, CDR2 FYNNEI. The source of this sequence is a human donor in a cohort sampled during active COVID-19. Sequencing was performed on peripheral blood. The chain couples TRBV2 to TRBJ2-1; 10 positions agree with TRBD2. The CDR3 spells CASSNSGRLNEQFF. DNA for the CDR3: TGTGCCAGCAGTAATAGCGGGAGGCTCAATGAGCAGTTCTTC. Full variable domain (rest looked up from reference TRBV2 and TRBJ2-1): EPEVTQTPSHQVTQMGQEVILRCVPISNHLYFYWYRQILGQKVEFLVSFYNNEISEKSEIFDDQFSVERPDGSNFTLKIRSTKLEDSAMYFCASSNSGRLNEQFFGPGTRLTVL.